The clone carrying this T cell receptor (beta chain) was seen ten or more times. CDR1 and CDR2 from the germline V gene are SGHAT and FQNNGV. Trimming shortened V by 3 bases and J by 3 bases, and 9 bases separated the two germline ends. There are 13 residues in the CDR3. RNA transcripts yielded amplified TCR beta CDR3 regions. HTBI primers drove first-round RT-PCR of the TCR CDR3. TCRdb reanalysed the multiplex PCR reads using MiXCR and keeps one entry per CDR3 protein. The sample lists hundreds of thousands of distinct CDR3 sequences; over 20% were seen once. The data originate from a study of T cells in Graves' hyperthyroidism and ophthalmopathy. Study context: It was at initial diagnosis, before any treatment, that peripheral blood was collected.

The chain employs TRBV11-2 and TRBJ2-7; no firm D call. Sequencing was done on a sample of blood. The sequence derives from a man under 40 with Graves' ophthalmopathy. The CDR3, as DNA: TGTGCCAGCAGCTTCCAATTCCTCTACGAGCAGTACTTC. It translates to CASSFQFLYEQYF. The whole variable domain, remainder taken from reference TRBV11-2 and TRBJ2-7, is EAGVAQSPRYKIIEKRQSVAFWCNPISGHATLYWYQQILGQGPKLLIQFQNNGVVDDSQLPKDRFSAERLKGVDSTLKIQPAKLEDSAVYLCASSFQFLYEQYFGPGTRLTVT.